This TCR beta chain derives from a study of OX40 agonist ivuxolimab in advanced cancers. Looking at the study overall: Having had anti-PD-1, anti-PD-L1 or anti-CTLA-4 therapy before was allowed, and 40% to 45% had some.

The CDR3 contains 14 residues. Germline loops: CDR1 MGHRA, CDR2 YSYEKL. Trimming cost V 1 base and J 7 bases; bases outside gene matches: 1. In the case of this clone: What it binds is not known.

Assay: immunoSEQ multiplex PCR; the TCRdb copy retains only in-frame clones and omits some. The sample has some 50,000 clones, 70% to 90% seen once. Study results and caveats: At 0.1 to 3.0 mg/kg and by week 6, CD4+ and CD8+ T cells in the blood had expanded clonally. CD8+ T cells (on average) carried more expanded clones than CD4+ T cells.

This TCR derives from an adult with an advanced solid tumor such as melanoma, head and neck, liver or kidney cancer. This chain links TRBV4-1 with TRBJ1-5; 10 bases are a match to TRBD1. Source: CD4+ or CD8+ T cells sorted from blood, taken in a trial of the OX40 agonist ivuxolimab. CDR3 DNA: TGCGCCAGCAGCCAAGGACAGGGGGCGCAGCCCCAGCATTTT. Translating it yields CASSQGQGAQPQHF.